This entry lists 21 T cell receptor beta chains sequenced from one sample in a study of T cell responses to AZD1222 COVID-19 vaccine. Profiling relied on immunoSEQ multiplex PCR, and the TCRdb table lists in-frame clones only, not all of them. The table lists around 130,000 clones, approximately 93% of them singletons. Specimen: peripheral blood, collected on day 0 of AZD1222 vaccination. All receptors come from an adult in good health.

This clone turned up a few times. This sample includes further DNA sequences coding for the same CDR3. The chain is built from TRBV20-1 and TRBJ1-2; D call uncertain. Looked up from germline, CDR1 is DFQATT and CDR2 is SNEGSKA (reference sequence). The CDR3 spans 11 residues. Trimming shortened V by 4 bases and J by 4 bases, and 7 bases separated the two germline ends. The CDR3 spells CSAKDAYGYTF. In nucleotides, the CDR3 is TGCAGTGCTAAGGATGCCTATGGCTACACCTTC.

The chain has TRBV30 and TRBJ2-1, with 7 bases that match TRBD1. Trimming at V came to 4 bases and at J to 6 bases, leaving 12 bases not matched to a gene. CDR1 and CDR2 from the germline V gene are GTSNPN and SVGIG (reference sequence). The CDR3 is made up of 15 amino acids. The CDR3: CAWTILTGSGNEQFF. The CDR3, as DNA: TGTGCCTGGACGATCCTGACAGGGAGTGGCAATGAGCAGTTCTTC.

V gene TRBV19 combines with J gene TRBJ2-7; D gene uncertain. V gave up 2 bases and J gave up 2 bases, with 10 bases separating them. The CDR3 totals 14 residues. The V gene's germline CDR1 is LNHDA and CDR2 SQIVND (reference sequence). CDR3 residues: CASSIRVNPYEQYF. DNA for the CDR3: TGTGCCAGTAGTATAAGGGTCAACCCCTACGAGCAGTACTTC. The full variable domain, rest sourced from reference TRBV19 and TRBJ2-7, is DGGITQSPKYLFRKEGQNVTLSCEQNLNHDAMYWYRQDPGQGLRLIYYSQIVNDFQKGDIAEGYSVSREKKESFPLTVTSAQKNPTAFYLCASSIRVNPYEQYFGPGTRLTVT.

This clone was seen just once. The V gene is TRBV24-1, the J gene TRBJ1-1, with 7 positions matching TRBD1. The germline gives CDR1 KGHDR, CDR2 SFDVKD. Losses at the gene ends were 4 bases for V and 4 bases for J; bases not matched to a gene: 11. CDR3 length: 16 residues. The CDR3 DNA reads as TGTGCCACCAGTGACGGTACAGGGGATGTAGGCACTGAAGCTTTCTTT. Amino acids: CATSDGTGDVGTEAFF.

In this sample, this clone turned up once. This chain connects TRBV10-3 to TRBJ2-1, with D unresolved. The V gene lost 4 bases and the J gene lost 5 bases, with 12 bases spanning the gap. Germline CDR1 and CDR2: ENHRY and SYGVKD. The CDR3 totals 14 residues. In nucleotides, the CDR3 is TGTGCCATCAGTGTTCGGAGCCAGGACAATGAGCAGTTCTTC. Translation gives CAISVRSQDNEQFF.

The chain has TRBV12-3 or TRBV12-4 and TRBJ1-1; D gene unclear. The CDR3 covers 12 residues. The V end lost 4 bases, the J end lost 8 bases, and 11 bases lay between the germline ends. The CDR3 is CASSSAPLEAFF. CDR3 sequence (DNA): TGTGCCAGCAGTTCAGCCCCTCTGGAAGCTTTCTTT.

The chain recombines TRBV25-1 with TRBJ2-7; 9 nucleotides align to TRBD1. The V gene end was trimmed by 3 bases and the J gene end by 2 bases; junction bases not matched to a gene: 2. Looked up from germline, CDR1 is MGHDK and CDR2 is SYGVNS. This CDR3 has 14 residues. CDR3 nucleotides: TGTGCCAGCAGTGAGTGGGACAGGGCCTACGAGCAGTACTTC. Translated, it gives CASSEWDRAYEQYF.

The chain employs TRBV14 and TRBJ1-1; 9 nucleotides agree with TRBD1. The germline CDR1 and CDR2 sequences are SGHDN and FVKESK. With 1 base clipped from V and 6 bases from J, the junction kept 6 bases outside the gene matches. This CDR3 is built from 15 residues. In DNA, the CDR3 is TGTGCCAGCAGCCAAGTAAGGAGGACAGGGGCTGAAGCTTTCTTT. It encodes CASSQVRRTGAEAFF.

The chain couples TRBV5-1 to TRBJ1-5, with a weak D call TRBD1 (6 bases). The CDR3 consists of 14 residues. Per the germline V gene, CDR1 is SGHRS and CDR2 is YFSETQ. Trimming pared 0 bases from V and 7 bases from J, leaving 11 bases between. CDR3 nucleotide sequence: TGCGCCAGCAGCTTGGTAGGGGGGGACCAGCCCCAGCATTTT. As protein: CASSLVGGDQPQHF.

The rearrangement joins TRBV9 to TRBJ2-3; TRBD1 aligns across 9 bases. With V trimmed by 4 bases and J by 3 bases, 9 bases remained unmatched. The CDR3 consists of 16 residues. Germline V gives CDR1 SGDLS, CDR2 YYNGEE. CDR3 bases: TGTGCCAGCAGCCCACGGACAGGGGAGGGGACAGATACGCAGTATTTT. Protein sequence: CASSPRTGEGTDTQYF.

The chain joins TRBV5-5 to TRBJ2-7; D unresolved. The V end was cut by 4 bases, the J end by 3 bases, with 14 bases between. This CDR3 is built from 14 residues. The V gene's germline CDR1 is SGHKS and CDR2 YYEKEE (reference sequence). The CDR3: CASSPPGKIYEQYF. The CDR3 nucleotides read TGTGCCAGCAGCCCCCCCGGCAAAATCTACGAGCAGTACTTC. The entire variable domain, with the rest obtained from reference TRBV5-5 and TRBJ2-7, is as follows: DAGVTQSPTHLIKTRGQQVTLRCSPISGHKSVSWYQQVLGQGPQFIFQYYEKEERGRGNFPDRFSARQFPNYSSELNVNALLLGDSALYLCASSPPGKIYEQYFGPGTRLTVT.

The CDR3 sequence is CASSLTGGTKGPAVKAFF. In nucleotides, the CDR3 is TGTGCCAGCAGCTTAACAGGGGGCACCAAGGGACCCGCGGTGAAAGCTTTCTTT. J is TRBJ1-1 and V is TRBV7-2; TRBD1 agrees at 9 bases. Germline CDR1 is SGHTA and CDR2 is FQGNSA. The ends lost 2 bases at V and 9 bases at J; junction bases unmatched: 19. This CDR3 spans 18 amino acids.

V is TRBV5-8 and J is TRBJ2-7; D is unresolved. Germline CDR1 SGHTS, CDR2 YDEGEE. CDR3 length equals 13 residues. Trimming shortened V by 4 bases and J by 4 bases, and 12 bases separated the two germline ends. The CDR3 coding sequence is TGTGCCAGCAGCCAGATTCGAGGATACGAGCAGTACTTC. Protein product: CASSQIRGYEQYF.

This clone was detected once. This rearrangement joins TRBV9 to TRBJ1-4; tentative D call: TRBD1 (5 bases). Germline-derived CDR1 and CDR2 are SGDLS and YYNGEE. This CDR3 is built from 15 residues. Between the trimmed V and J ends, which lost 3 bases and 5 bases, there was a span of 14 bases. CDR3 in DNA: TGTGCCAGCAGCGCCCGTGGGGGGTTGAATGAAAAACTGTTTTTT. This sequence encodes CASSARGGLNEKLFF.

This clone was counted a few times. This rearrangement joins TRBV29-1 to TRBJ2-2; 10 bases fit TRBD1. Germline loops: CDR1 SQVTM, CDR2 ANQGSEA. This CDR3 contains 13 residues. CDR3 amino acids: CSTGTGVTGELFF. The CDR3 nucleotides are TGCAGTACCGGGACAGGGGTTACCGGGGAGCTGTTTTTT.

This chain joins TRBV30 and TRBJ1-1; no firm D call. The CDR3 spans 13 residues. With 3 bases removed from V and 5 bases from J, the gap between germline ends came to 13 bases. Per germline, CDR1 GTSNPN and CDR2 SVGIG (reference sequence). CDR3 sequence reads: CAWSFYTYTEAFF. The CDR3, as DNA: TGTGCCTGGAGCTTCTATACTTATACTGAAGCTTTCTTT.

The chain's CDR3 is CAWSHQQGYEQFF. The CDR3 nucleotides are TGTGCCTGGAGTCACCAACAGGGTTATGAGCAGTTCTTC. The chain recombines TRBV30 with TRBJ2-1; possible D gene TRBD1, 6 bases. The germline CDR1 and CDR2 sequences are GTSNPN and SVGIG (reference sequence). V was trimmed by 2 bases and J by 8 bases, leaving 13 bases between them. The CDR3 has 13 residues.

Concerning this clone: The germline gene is not matched at one end of the junction; a read error may be the cause. This rearrangement joins TRBV10-3 to TRBJ2-3; 7 bases align to TRBD2. The CDR3 sequence is 13 residues long. The V gene's germline CDR1 is ENHRY and CDR2 SYGVKD. CDR3 bases: TGTGCCATCAGCTCTAGCGGCACCGATACGCAGTATTTT. Its protein is CAISSSGTDTQYF.

V gene TRBV7-3 combines with J gene TRBJ2-7; the D gene could be TRBD1 or TRBD2 (5 bases each). This CDR3 has 13 amino acids. The V gene's germline CDR1 is SGHTA and CDR2 FQGTGA. V was pared by 2 bases and J by 8 bases, with 13 bases between. In DNA form, the CDR3 reads TGTGCCAGCAGCTTATACCGGGACGACAAGCAGTACTTC. Translated, it gives CASSLYRDDKQYF.

This clone was found once. The chain joins TRBV3-1 (or the pseudogene TRBV3-2) to TRBJ1-3, with D possibly matching TRBD1 (6 bases). The V end was cut by 2 bases, the J end by 0 bases, with 11 bases between. The CDR3 runs to 16 residues. From germline, CDR1 is LGHDT and CDR2 YNNKEL (reference sequence). CDR3 sequence: CASSQRTVFSGNTIYF. The CDR3 DNA sequence: TGTGCCAGCAGCCAAAGGACAGTTTTCTCTGGAAACACCATATATTTT.

The V call is TRBV28, the J call TRBJ2-7, with D perhaps TRBD1 (5 bases). V lost 2 bases, J lost 6 bases, and 17 bases lay in between. This CDR3 is 15 amino acids long. CDR1 MDHEN and CDR2 SYDVKM come from the germline V gene. The chain's CDR3 is CASSLGAGPPGEQYF. CDR3 DNA: TGTGCCAGCAGTTTAGGGGCCGGCCCTCCGGGCGAGCAGTACTTC.